This T cell receptor beta chain is drawn from a study of T cell changes during pregnancy in multiple sclerosis. Germline CDR1 is MNHEY and CDR2 is SVGAGI. The ends were cut back, 0 bases at V and 7 bases at J, with 13 bases in the middle. The CDR3 has 15 residues. TCRdb's table, derived via immunoSEQ multiplex PCR, lists solely in-frame clones and lacks some. Among approximately 37,000 clones listed, about 90% were seen once. This clone was seen once. The chain couples TRBV6-5 to TRBJ2-1; a weak D match, TRBD1 (5 bases). The TCR sequence derives from a female donor in good health, enrolled as a control in a pregnancy study. Sequences were derived from CD4+ T cells from peripheral blood mononuclear cells, sampled in the third trimester of pregnancy. The CDR3 here is CASSYSTVSRNEQFF. The DNA for the CDR3 is TGTGCCAGCAGTTACTCGACAGTTTCTAGGAATGAGCAGTTCTTC.